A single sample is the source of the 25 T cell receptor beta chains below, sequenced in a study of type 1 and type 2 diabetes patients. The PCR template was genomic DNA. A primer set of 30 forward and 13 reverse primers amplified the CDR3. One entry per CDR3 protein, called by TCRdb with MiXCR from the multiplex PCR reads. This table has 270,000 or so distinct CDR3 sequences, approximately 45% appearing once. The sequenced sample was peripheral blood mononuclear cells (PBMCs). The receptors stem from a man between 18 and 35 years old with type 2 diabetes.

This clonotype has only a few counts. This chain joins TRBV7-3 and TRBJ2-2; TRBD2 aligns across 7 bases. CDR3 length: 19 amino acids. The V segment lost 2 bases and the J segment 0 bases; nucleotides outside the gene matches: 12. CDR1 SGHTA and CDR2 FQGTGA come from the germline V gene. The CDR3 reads CASSLLDGTTHANTGELFF. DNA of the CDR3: TGTGCCAGCAGCTTATTAGACGGGACTACGCACGCGAACACCGGGGAGCTGTTTTTT.

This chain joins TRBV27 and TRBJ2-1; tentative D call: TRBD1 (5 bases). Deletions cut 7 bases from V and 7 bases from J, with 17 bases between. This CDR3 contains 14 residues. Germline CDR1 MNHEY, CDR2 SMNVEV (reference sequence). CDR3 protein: CASKPGSDGNEQFF. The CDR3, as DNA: TGTGCCAGCAAACCAGGGTCAGACGGGAATGAGCAGTTCTTC.

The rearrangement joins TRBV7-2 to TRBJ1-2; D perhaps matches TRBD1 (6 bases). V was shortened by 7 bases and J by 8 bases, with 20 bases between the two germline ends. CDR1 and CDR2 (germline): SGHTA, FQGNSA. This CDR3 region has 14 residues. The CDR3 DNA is TGTGCCAGCAACCGAGATGGGCAGGGGCGAGGCTACACCTTC. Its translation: CASNRDGQGRGYTF.

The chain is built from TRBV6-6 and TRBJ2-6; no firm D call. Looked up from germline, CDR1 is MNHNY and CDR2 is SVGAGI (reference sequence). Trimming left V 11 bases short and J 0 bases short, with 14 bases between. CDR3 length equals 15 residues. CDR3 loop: CAFLGPTSGANVLTF. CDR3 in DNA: TGTGCCTTCTTAGGCCCGACCTCTGGGGCCAACGTCCTGACTTTC.

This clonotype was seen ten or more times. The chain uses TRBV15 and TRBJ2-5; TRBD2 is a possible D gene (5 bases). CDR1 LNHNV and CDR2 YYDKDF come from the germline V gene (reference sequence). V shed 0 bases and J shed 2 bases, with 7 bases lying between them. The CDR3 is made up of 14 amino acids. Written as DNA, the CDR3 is TGTGCCACCAGCAGAGATCGGGGACAAGAGACCCAGTACTTC. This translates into CATSRDRGQETQYF.

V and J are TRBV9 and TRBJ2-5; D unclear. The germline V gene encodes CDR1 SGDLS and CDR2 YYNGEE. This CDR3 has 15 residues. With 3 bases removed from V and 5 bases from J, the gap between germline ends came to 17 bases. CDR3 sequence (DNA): TGTGCCAGCAGCGCATCGACTGGCCCCGGCGAGACCCAGTACTTC. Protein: CASSASTGPGETQYF.

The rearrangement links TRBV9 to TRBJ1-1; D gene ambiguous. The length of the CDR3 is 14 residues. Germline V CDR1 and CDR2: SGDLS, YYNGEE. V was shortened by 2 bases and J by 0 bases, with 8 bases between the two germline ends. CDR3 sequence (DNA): TGTGCCAGCAGCGTGGGGAGTCTGAACACTGAAGCTTTCTTT. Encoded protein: CASSVGSLNTEAFF. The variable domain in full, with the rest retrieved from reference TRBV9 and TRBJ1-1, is DSGVTQTPKHLITATGQRVTLRCSPRSGDLSVYWYQQSLDQGLQFLIQYYNGEERAKGNILERFSAQQFPDLHSELNLSSLELGDSALYFCASSVGSLNTEAFFGQGTRLTVV.

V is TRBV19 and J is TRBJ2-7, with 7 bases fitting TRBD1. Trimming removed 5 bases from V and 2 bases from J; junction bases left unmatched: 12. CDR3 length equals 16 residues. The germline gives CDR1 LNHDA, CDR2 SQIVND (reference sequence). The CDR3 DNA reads TGTGCCAGTAGTGGGACCGGGACAGAAAGGACCTACGAGCAGTACTTC. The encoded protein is CASSGTGTERTYEQYF.

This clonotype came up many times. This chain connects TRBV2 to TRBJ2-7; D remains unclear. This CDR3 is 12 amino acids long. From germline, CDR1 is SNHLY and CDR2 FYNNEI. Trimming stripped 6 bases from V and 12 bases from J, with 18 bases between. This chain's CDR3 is CASRVSGQAMYF. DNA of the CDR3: TGTGCCAGCAGAGTATCGGGCCAGGCGATGTACTTC.

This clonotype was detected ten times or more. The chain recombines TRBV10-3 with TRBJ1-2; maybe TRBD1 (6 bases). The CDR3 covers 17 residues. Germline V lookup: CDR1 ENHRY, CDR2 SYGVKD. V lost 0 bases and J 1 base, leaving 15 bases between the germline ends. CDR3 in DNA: TGTGCCATCAGTGAGTCGGACACAGGGCTAGGTAACTATGGCTACACCTTC. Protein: CAISESDTGLGNYGYTF.

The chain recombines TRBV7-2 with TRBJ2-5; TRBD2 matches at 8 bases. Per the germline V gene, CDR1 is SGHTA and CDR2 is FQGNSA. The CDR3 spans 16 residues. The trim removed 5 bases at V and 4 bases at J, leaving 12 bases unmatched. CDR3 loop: CASSGGGSGGGETQYF. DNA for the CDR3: TGTGCCAGCAGCGGGGGTGGGAGCGGGGGTGGAGAGACCCAGTACTTC.

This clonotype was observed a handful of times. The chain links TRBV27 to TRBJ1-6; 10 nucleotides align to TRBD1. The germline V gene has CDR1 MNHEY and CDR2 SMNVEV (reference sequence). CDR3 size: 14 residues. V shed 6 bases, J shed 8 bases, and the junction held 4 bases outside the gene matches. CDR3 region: CASRDRGVDSPLHF. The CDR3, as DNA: TGTGCCAGCAGGGACAGGGGGGTGGATTCACCCCTCCACTTT.

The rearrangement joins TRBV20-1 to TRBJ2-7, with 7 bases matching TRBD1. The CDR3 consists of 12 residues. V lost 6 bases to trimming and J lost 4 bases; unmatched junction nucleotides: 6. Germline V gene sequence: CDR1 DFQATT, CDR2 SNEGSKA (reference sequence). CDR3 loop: CSAGTDLYEQYF. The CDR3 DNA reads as TGCAGTGCCGGGACAGACTTGTACGAGCAGTACTTC.

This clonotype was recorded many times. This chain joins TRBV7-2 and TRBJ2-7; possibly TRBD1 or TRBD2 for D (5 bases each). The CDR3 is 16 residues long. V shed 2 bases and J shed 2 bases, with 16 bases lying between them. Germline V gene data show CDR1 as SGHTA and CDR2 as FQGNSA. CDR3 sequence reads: CASSLNEGRPPYEQYF. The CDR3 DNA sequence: TGTGCCAGCAGCTTAAATGAGGGGCGTCCCCCCTACGAGCAGTACTTC.

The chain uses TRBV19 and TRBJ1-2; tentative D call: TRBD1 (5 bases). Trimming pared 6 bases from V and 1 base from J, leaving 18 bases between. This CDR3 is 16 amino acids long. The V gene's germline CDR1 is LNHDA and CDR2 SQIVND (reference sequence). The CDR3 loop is CASSPQGGGVNYGYTF. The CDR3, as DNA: TGTGCCAGTAGCCCCCAGGGCGGCGGCGTTAACTATGGCTACACCTTC.

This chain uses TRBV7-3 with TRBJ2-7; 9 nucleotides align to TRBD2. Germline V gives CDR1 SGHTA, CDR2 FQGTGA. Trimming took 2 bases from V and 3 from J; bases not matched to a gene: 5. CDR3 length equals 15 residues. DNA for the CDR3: TGTGCCAGCAGCTTAGAAGCTAGCGGGGTCTACGAGCAGTACTTC. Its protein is CASSLEASGVYEQYF.

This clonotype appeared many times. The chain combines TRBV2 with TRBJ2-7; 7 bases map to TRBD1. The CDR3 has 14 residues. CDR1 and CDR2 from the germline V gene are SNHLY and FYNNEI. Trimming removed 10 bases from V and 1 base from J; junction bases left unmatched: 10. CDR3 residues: CAINPRDSSYEQYF. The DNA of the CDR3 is TGTGCCATAAACCCCAGGGACAGTTCCTACGAGCAGTACTTC.

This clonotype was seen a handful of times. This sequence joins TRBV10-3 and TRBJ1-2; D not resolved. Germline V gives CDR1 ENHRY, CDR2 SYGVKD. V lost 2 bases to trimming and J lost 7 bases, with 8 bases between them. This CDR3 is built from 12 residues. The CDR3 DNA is TGTGCCATCAGTGAGAGGGTATTTGGCTACACCTTC. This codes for CAISERVFGYTF.

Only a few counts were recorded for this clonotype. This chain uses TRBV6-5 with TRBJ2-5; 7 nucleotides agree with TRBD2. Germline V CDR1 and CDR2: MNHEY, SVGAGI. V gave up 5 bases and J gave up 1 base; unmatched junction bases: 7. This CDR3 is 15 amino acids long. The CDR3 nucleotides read TGTGCCAGCAGTCGGTACGGGACTACCCAAGAGACCCAGTACTTC. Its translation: CASSRYGTTQETQYF.

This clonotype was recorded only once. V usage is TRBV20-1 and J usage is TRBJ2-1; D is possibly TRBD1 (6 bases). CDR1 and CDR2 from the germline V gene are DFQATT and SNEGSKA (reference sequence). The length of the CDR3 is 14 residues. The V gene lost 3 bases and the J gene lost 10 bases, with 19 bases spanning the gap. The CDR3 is CSARPRDKSYEQFF. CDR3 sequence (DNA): TGCAGTGCTAGGCCGAGGGACAAGTCCTACGAGCAGTTCTTC.

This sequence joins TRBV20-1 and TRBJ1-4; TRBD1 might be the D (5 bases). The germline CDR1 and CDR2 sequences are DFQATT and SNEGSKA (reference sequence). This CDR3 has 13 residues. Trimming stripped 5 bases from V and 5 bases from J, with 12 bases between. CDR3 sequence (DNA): TGCAGTGCTTTCGACAGACGGAATGAAAAACTGTTTTTT. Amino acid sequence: CSAFDRRNEKLFF.

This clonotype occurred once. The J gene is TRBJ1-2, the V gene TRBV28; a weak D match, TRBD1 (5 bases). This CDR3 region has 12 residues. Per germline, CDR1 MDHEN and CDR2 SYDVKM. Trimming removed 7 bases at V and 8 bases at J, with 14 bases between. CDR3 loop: CASTFGAGGYTF. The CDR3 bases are TGTGCCAGCACCTTTGGGGCGGGAGGCTACACCTTC.

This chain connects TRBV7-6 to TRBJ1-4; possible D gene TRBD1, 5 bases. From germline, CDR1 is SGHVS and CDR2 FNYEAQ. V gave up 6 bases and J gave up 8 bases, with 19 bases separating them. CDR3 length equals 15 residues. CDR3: CASRQGTQAGEKLFF. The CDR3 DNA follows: TGTGCCAGCAGACAAGGGACCCAAGCGGGGGAAAAACTGTTTTTT.

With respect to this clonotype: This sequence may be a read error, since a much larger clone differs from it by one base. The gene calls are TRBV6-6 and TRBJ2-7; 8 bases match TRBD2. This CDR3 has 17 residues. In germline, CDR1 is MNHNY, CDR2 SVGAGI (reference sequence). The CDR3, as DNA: TGTGCCATCAGTGAGTCGATAGCGGGCGGGAGGATGTACGAGCAGCACTTC. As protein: CAISESIAGGRMYEQHF.

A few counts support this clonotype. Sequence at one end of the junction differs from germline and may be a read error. CDR3 nucleotides: TGTGCCAGCAGAGAAGGGGACTTTGGAAACACCATATATTTT. This translates into CASREGDFGNTIYF. The V and J genes are TRBV2 and TRBJ1-3; possibly TRBD1 for D (5 bases). The V gene's germline CDR1 is SNHLY and CDR2 FYNNEI. The CDR3 runs to 14 residues.